This note documents a single T cell receptor beta chain sequence. The antigen it recognizes is unknown. Per-nucleotide qualities are absent, and no much larger clonotype sits a single base away. The CDR3 contains 14 residues, cysteine and phenylalanine counted. Only the CDR3 DNA stays, 42 bases, in frame from base 1. Trimming takes 3 bases from V and 4 bases from J, and the germline ends sit 10 bases apart. Taken from the germline V gene, the CDR1 and CDR2 loops are SNHLY and FYNNEI. The data were obtained in a study of T cell changes during pregnancy in multiple sclerosis (dated by TCRdb to between 2018 and 2021). For the study in its entirety: In women with multiple sclerosis, the researchers looked at how the T cell repertoire shifted as pregnancy progressed.

The library was prepared using the immunoSEQ multiplex PCR assay. Sourced from immuneACCESS, this table was stored by TCRdb with only in-frame sequences that have V and J called. A share of the clones is absent; for the studies checked, an unresolved V gene accounts for under half, and the remainder has no known explanation. In all, the sample holds about 62,000 clones, and 80% to 90% of those were seen once. The ten largest clones capture 2% to 3% of the sample. This clonotype was obtained from a female donor with multiple sclerosis, enrolled in a pregnancy study. The rearranged chain carries TRBV2 and TRBJ1-5; TRBD1 could be the D gene, as 5 bases match. Sequenced here: peripheral blood, sampled in the first trimester of pregnancy. In nucleotides, the sequence is TGTGCCAGCAGTGAGTTAGGGGCGAATCAGCCCCAGCATTTT. Its product reads: CASSELGANQPQHF.